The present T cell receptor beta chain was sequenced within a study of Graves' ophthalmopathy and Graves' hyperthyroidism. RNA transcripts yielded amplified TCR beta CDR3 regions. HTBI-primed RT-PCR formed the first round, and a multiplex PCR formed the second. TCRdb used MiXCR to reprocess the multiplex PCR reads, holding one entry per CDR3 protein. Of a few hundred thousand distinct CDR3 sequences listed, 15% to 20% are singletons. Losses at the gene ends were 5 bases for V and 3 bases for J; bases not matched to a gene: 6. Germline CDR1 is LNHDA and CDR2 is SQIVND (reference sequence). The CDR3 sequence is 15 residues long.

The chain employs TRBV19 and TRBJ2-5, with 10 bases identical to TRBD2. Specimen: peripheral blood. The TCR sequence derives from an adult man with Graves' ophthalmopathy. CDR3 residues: CASSASGSGKETQYF. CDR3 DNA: TGTGCCAGTAGTGCTAGCGGGAGTGGGAAAGAGACCCAGTACTTC.